The 14 T cell receptor beta chains below all came from one sample that was sequenced in a study of T-cell memory formation after mild COVID-19. Each CDR3 protein is one row after TCRdb ran MiXCR on the 5' RACE reads. The sample lists approximately 400,000 distinct CDR3 sequences, more than 20% occurring once. Sequencing used PBMCs or a T cell subset sorted from them (not recorded which). These receptors came from an adult woman who had mild COVID-19 (a few samples of this study predate the infection). Cell type and time point are not known.

Turning to this clonotype: This may come from a read error, since a much larger clone is one base off. The chain joins TRBV4-2 to TRBJ1-1; D is uncertain. Germline CDR1 reads LGHNA; CDR2 reads YNFKEQ. V lost 4 bases and J lost 3, with 6 bases in between. This CDR3 contains 12 residues. The CDR3 bases are TGTGCCAGCAGCCGGGCGGACACTGAAGCTTTCTTT. The encoded protein is CASSRADTEAFF.

The V gene is TRBV7-3, the J gene TRBJ2-1, with 7 bases that match TRBD2. CDR1 is SGHTA, CDR2 FQGTGA, per germline. Germline trimming cut 2 bases from V and 0 bases from J; bases unmatched to any gene: 4. The CDR3 extends over 16 amino acids. The CDR3 nucleotides read TGTGCCAGCAGCTTATCCGGCGGGAGCTCCTACAATGAGCAGTTCTTC. This gives the protein CASSLSGGSSYNEQFF.

V usage is TRBV10-3 and J usage is TRBJ2-1, with 10 bases identical to TRBD2. This CDR3 is 16 amino acids long. The junction had 16 bases not matched to a gene; V was cut back by 6 bases and J by 11 bases. In germline, CDR1 is ENHRY, CDR2 SYGVKD. This CDR3 reads CAIRNQELLTSGQQFF. The CDR3 nucleotides read TGTGCCATCAGGAATCAGGAGCTGCTGACTAGCGGGCAGCAGTTCTTC.

This clonotype was found a few times. The chain is built from TRBV29-1 and TRBJ2-7, with 10 bases identical to TRBD1. Per the germline V gene, CDR1 is SQVTM and CDR2 is ANQGSEA. V gave up 1 base and J gave up 6 bases; unmatched junction bases: 9. CDR3 length: 15 amino acids. The CDR3, as DNA: TGCAGCGTTGAAGGGAGAGAGACAGGGGGCTTCGAGCAGTACTTC. Protein sequence: CSVEGRETGGFEQYF.

The gene calls are TRBV15 and TRBJ2-5; perhaps TRBD1 as D (6 bases). The CDR3 spans 14 residues. Trimming removed 6 bases from V and 3 bases from J, with 14 bases in between. Germline lookup yields CDR1 LNHNV and CDR2 YYDKDF (reference sequence). The CDR3 DNA sequence: TGTGCCACCAGTGCTACCAGGGGTAAAGAGACCCAGTACTTC. It codes for CATSATRGKETQYF.

This clonotype was seen only a few times. This chain connects TRBV5-1 to TRBJ2-2; 7 nucleotides agree with TRBD2. This CDR3 contains 15 residues. The germline V gene has CDR1 SGHRS and CDR2 YFSETQ. Trimming cost V 2 bases and J 3 bases; bases outside gene matches: 4. The CDR3 here is CASSFWSGDTGELFF. CDR3 DNA sequence: TGCGCCAGCAGCTTTTGGAGCGGGGACACCGGGGAGCTGTTTTTT. The full variable domain, in which reference TRBV5-1 and TRBJ2-2 provide the parts outside the CDR3, is KAGVTQTPRYLIKTRGQQVTLSCSPISGHRSVSWYQQTPGQGLQFLFEYFSETQRNKGNFPGRFSGRQFSNSRSEMNVSTLELGDSALYLCASSFWSGDTGELFFGEGSRLTVL.

In nucleotides, the CDR3 is TGTGCCAGCGGAACTCCGTTGGGGGCGAGGAACTCCTACGAGCAGTACTTC. Residues: CASGTPLGARNSYEQYF. The chain carries TRBV6-2 or TRBV6-3 and TRBJ2-7, with a weak D call TRBD1 (6 bases). The CDR3 runs 17 residues. The V gene's germline CDR1 is MNHEY and CDR2 SVGEGT. Deletions cut 8 bases from V and 0 bases from J, with 23 bases between.

The V and J genes are TRBV7-9 and TRBJ1-2; possible D gene TRBD1, 5 bases. The V gene's germline CDR1 is SEHNR and CDR2 FQNEAQ (reference sequence). V was trimmed by 3 bases and J by 0 bases, leaving 11 bases between them. CDR3 length: 15 amino acids. The CDR3 region has the DNA TGTGCCAGCAGCTTCCCGACAGTTGCTAACTATGGCTACACCTTC. This encodes CASSFPTVANYGYTF.

This clonotype was counted between two and nine times. This chain uses TRBV6-2 or TRBV6-3 with TRBJ1-2, with 9 bases identical to TRBD1. This CDR3 contains 14 residues. V shed 2 bases and J 8 bases; nucleotides not matched to a gene: 6. Germline CDR1 MNHEY, CDR2 SVGEGT. In DNA, the CDR3 is TGTGCCAGCAGTTACGGACAGGGGAATGTCGGCTACACCTTC. This codes for CASSYGQGNVGYTF.

This clonotype was observed a handful of times. The V gene is TRBV20-1, the J gene TRBJ2-2; 7 bases are shared with TRBD2. The trim removed 0 bases at V and 1 base at J, leaving 5 bases unmatched. This CDR3 has 16 amino acids. The germline V gene encodes CDR1 DFQATT and CDR2 SNEGSKA (reference sequence). CDR3 loop: CSARDWAGVNTGELFF. For the CDR3, the DNA is TGCAGTGCTAGAGATTGGGCGGGGGTGAACACCGGGGAGCTGTTTTTT.

This clonotype was picked up many times. The chain joins TRBV14 to TRBJ2-3; a possible D gene is TRBD2 (6 bases). CDR3 size: 13 residues. V was shortened by 6 bases and J by 6 bases, with 13 bases between the two germline ends. The V gene's germline CDR1 is SGHDN and CDR2 FVKESK. CDR3 loop: CASRPTGRDTQYF. The CDR3 DNA is TGTGCCAGCAGACCCACGGGGAGGGATACGCAGTATTTT.

The chain carries TRBV5-5 and TRBJ1-1; D is unclear. V lost 7 bases and J lost 1, with 14 bases in between. The CDR3 extends over 14 amino acids. Germline values: CDR1 SGHKS, CDR2 YYEKEE (reference sequence). The CDR3 nucleotides read TGTGCCAGCGGGCAGGTTGGAGGGAACACTGAAGCTTTCTTT. Amino acid sequence: CASGQVGGNTEAFF.

There are a few counts of this clonotype. The chain combines TRBV5-1 with TRBJ1-1; TRBD1 matches at 9 bases. The V and J ends lost 0 bases and 0 bases, in that order; junction bases with no gene match: 3. This CDR3 region has 16 residues. CDR1 is SGHRS and CDR2 is YFSETQ in the germline V gene. The CDR3 coding sequence is TGCGCCAGCAGCTTGGGAGGGACAGGGATGAACACTGAAGCTTTCTTT. Residues: CASSLGGTGMNTEAFF.

This clonotype was counted only a few times. This rearrangement joins TRBV6-6 to TRBJ2-5, with D possibly being TRBD1 (6 bases). This CDR3 region has 15 residues. In germline, CDR1 is MNHNY, CDR2 SVGAGI (reference sequence). V was clipped by 6 bases and J by 3 bases, with 17 bases between them. CDR3: CASSNSLQGEETQYF. The CDR3 region has the DNA TGTGCCAGCAGCAACTCCCTACAGGGCGAAGAGACCCAGTACTTC.